This entry features one T cell receptor beta chain sequence. The data derive from a study of blood T cell repertoires in COVID-19. Looking at the study overall: Acute-phase and convalescent COVID-19 samples originated in the United States, Italy and Spain.

Germline assignment: CDR1 MNHEY and CDR2 SMNVEV (reference sequence). The junction had 12 bases not matched to a gene; V was cut back by 4 bases and J by 4 bases. The CDR3 loop spans 17 amino acids. Libraries were prepared by immunoSEQ multiplex PCR; TCRdb keeps only in-frame clonotypes and omits some of them. The sample yields 300,000 or so clones, around four fifths seen once. The TCR sequence derives from a woman in her fifties or sixties with active or convalescent COVID-19. Material: peripheral blood. This sequence joins TRBV27 and TRBJ2-1; 8 bases fit TRBD2. DNA of the CDR3: TGTGCCAGCAGTTCACCTTCTACTAGCGGACCGTACAATGAGCAGTTCTTC. It encodes CASSSPSTSGPYNEQFF.